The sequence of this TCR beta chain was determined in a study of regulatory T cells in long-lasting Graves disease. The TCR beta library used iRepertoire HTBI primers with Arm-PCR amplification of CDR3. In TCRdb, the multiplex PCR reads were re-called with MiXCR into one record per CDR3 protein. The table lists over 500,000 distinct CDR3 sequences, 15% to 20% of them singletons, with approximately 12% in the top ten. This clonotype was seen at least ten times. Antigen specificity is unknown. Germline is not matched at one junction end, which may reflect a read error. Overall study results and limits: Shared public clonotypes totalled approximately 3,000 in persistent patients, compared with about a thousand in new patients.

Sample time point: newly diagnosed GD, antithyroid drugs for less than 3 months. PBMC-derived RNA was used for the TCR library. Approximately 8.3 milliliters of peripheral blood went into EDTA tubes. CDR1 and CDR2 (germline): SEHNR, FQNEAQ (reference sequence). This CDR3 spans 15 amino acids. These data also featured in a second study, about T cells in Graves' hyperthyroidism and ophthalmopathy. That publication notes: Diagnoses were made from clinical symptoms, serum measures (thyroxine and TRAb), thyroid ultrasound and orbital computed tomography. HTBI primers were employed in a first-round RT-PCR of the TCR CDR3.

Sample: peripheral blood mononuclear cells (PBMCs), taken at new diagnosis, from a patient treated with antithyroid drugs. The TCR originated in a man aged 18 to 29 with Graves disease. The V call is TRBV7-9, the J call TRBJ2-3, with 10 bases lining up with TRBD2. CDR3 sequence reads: CASRHEREGTYTQYF. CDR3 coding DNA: TGTGCCAGCAGACATGAGCGGGAGGGCACATATACGCAGTATTTT.